This entry features one T cell receptor beta chain sequence. The sample comes from a study of blood T cell repertoires in COVID-19. Sequencing used immunoSEQ multiplex PCR; TCRdb keeps in-frame clones, though not all of them. This table holds hundreds of thousands of clones, approximately 90% found once. CDR3 length equals 14 residues. The V gene end was trimmed by 6 bases and the J gene end by 2 bases; junction bases not matched to a gene: 5. Germline V gene sequence: CDR1 MNHNY, CDR2 SVGAGI (reference sequence). This sequence originates from a man aged 55 to 70 who had recovered from COVID-19. Sequenced input: peripheral blood. The V gene is TRBV6-6, the J gene TRBJ2-7, with 9 nucleotides matching TRBD1. CDR3: CASRAGQGPYEQYF. The CDR3 DNA reads TGTGCCAGCAGGGCCGGACAGGGGCCCTACGAGCAGTACTTC.